This T cell receptor beta chain is drawn from a study of Ad26.COV2.S vaccination and SARS-CoV-2 variants. Study-wide findings and caveats: Comparable non-spike TCR breadth was observed in vaccine and placebo recipients.

Worth noting for this clone: No antigen is known for it.

Clones were read by immunoSEQ multiplex PCR, and TCRdb kept only the in-frame ones, dropping some. This repertoire shows roughly 250,000 clones, around nine tenths found once; its top ten account for approximately 3%. Treatment here: about 20 received Ad26.COV2.S at low or high dose, single or two shots; 5 received placebo; per-sample allocation not given. All samples were drawn on day 63, counting from the first vaccine or placebo injection. Germline loops: CDR1 MNHEY, CDR2 SVGEGT. Trimming shortened V by 2 bases and J by 3 bases, and 2 bases separated the two germline ends. This CDR3 region has 12 residues.

The TCR originated in a person between 18 and 59 years old who received the Ad26.COV2.S COVID-19 vaccine or a placebo. The specimen comprised peripheral blood, sampled in a trial of Ad26.COV2.S vaccine versus placebo. The genes are TRBV6-2 or TRBV6-3 and TRBJ2-1; D gene uncertain. The CDR3 DNA sequence: TGTGCCAGCAGTTACGACTACAATGAGCAGTTCTTC. This gives the protein CASSYDYNEQFF.